This T cell receptor beta chain was sequenced in a study of cytomegalovirus exposure and HLA in healthy donors. The CDR3 has 12 residues. The germline CDR1 and CDR2 sequences are SNHLY and FYNNEI. Trimming removed 4 bases at V and 6 bases at J, with 10 bases between. Study-level results: Per published reports, the classifier diagnosed cytomegalovirus status with high specificity and sensitivity.

The PCR used 60 Vbeta and 13 Jbeta primers. Authors' processing steps: Unique TCR beta chains numbered around 80 million in a later analysis, with roughly 11 million shared. Here immunoSEQ multiplex PCR was the method, and the copy in TCRdb shows in-frame clones only, minus some. Clone size and the V and J calls come from that table; the DNA yielded D and trimming. The table records about 100,000 clones, around 77% of them present only once. Note on this clone: Its target is not known.

This chain uses TRBV2 with TRBJ2-7; D call uncertain. The sequence was collected from a woman aged 55-70 years in good health and CMV-seropositive. Sequencing was performed on PBMCs. The CDR3 sequence is CASSVGVGEQYF. As DNA, the CDR3 is TGTGCCAGCAGTGTGGGCGTCGGCGAGCAGTACTTC. Drawing the rest from reference TRBV2 and TRBJ2-7, the complete variable domain is EPEVTQTPSHQVTQMGQEVILRCVPISNHLYFYWYRQILGQKVEFLVSFYNNEISEKSEIFDDQFSVERPDGSNFTLKIRSTKLEDSAMYFCASSVGVGEQYFGPGTRLTVT.